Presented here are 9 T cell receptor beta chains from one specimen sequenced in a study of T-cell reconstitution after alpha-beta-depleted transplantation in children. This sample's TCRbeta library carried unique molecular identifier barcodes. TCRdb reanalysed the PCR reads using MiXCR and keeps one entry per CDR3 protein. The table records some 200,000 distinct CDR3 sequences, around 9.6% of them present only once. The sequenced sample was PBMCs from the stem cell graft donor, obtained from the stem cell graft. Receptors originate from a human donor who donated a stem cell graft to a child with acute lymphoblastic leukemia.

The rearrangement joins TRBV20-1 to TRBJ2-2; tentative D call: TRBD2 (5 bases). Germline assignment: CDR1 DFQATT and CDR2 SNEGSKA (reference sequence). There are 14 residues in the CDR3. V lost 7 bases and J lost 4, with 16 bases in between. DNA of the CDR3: TGCAGTGTCCTAGCTGGCCTCGGCACCGGGGAGCTGTTTTTT. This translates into CSVLAGLGTGELFF.

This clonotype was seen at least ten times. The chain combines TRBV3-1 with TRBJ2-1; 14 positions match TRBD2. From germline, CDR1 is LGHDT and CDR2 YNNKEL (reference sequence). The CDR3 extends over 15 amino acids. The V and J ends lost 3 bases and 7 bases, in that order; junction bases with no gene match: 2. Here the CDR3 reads CASSQTSGGGNEQFF. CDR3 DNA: TGTGCCAGCAGCCAGACTAGCGGGGGGGGAAATGAGCAGTTCTTC.

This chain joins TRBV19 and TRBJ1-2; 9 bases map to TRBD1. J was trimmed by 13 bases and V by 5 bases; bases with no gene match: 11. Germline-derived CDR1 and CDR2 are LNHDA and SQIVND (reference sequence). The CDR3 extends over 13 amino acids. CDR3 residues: CASSVPGQGVFTF. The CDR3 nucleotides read TGTGCCAGTAGTGTACCGGGACAGGGAGTTTTCACCTTC.

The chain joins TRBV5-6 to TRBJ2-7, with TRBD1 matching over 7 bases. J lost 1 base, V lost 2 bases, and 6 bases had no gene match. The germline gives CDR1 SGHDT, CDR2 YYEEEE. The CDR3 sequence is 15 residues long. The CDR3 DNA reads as TGTGCCAGCAGCTTACAGGGGAAACTTTCCTACGAGCAGTACTTC. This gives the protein CASSLQGKLSYEQYF. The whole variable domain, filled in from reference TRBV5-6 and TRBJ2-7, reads DAGVTQSPTHLIKTRGQQVTLRCSPKSGHDTVSWYQQALGQGPQFIFQYYEEEERQRGNFPDRFSGHQFPNYSSELNVNALLLGDSALYLCASSLQGKLSYEQYFGPGTRLTVT.

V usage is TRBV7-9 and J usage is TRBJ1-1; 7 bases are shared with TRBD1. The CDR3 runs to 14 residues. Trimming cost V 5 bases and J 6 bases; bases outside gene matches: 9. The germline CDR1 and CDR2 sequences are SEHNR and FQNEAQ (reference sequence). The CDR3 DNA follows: TGTGCCAGCAGCCCGACAGGGATCAACGCTGAAGCTTTCTTT. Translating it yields CASSPTGINAEAFF.

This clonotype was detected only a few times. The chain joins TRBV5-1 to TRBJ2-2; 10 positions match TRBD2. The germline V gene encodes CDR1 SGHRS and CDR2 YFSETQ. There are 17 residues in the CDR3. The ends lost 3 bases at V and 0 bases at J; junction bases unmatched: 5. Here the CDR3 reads CASSSLTSGANTGELFF. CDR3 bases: TGCGCCAGCAGCTCCCTAACTAGCGGGGCGAACACCGGGGAGCTGTTTTTT.

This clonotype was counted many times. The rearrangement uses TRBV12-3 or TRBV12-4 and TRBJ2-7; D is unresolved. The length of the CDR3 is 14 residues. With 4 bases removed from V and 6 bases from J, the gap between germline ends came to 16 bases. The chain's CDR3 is CASSSPPFISEQYF. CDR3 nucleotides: TGTGCCAGCAGTTCGCCCCCTTTCATTTCCGAGCAGTACTTC.

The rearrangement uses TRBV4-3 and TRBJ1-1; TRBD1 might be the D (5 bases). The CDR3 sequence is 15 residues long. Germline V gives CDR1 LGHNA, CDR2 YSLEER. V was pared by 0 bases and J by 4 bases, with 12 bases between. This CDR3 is CASSQDLGVGTEAFF. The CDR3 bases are TGCGCCAGCAGCCAAGATTTGGGGGTGGGCACTGAAGCTTTCTTT.

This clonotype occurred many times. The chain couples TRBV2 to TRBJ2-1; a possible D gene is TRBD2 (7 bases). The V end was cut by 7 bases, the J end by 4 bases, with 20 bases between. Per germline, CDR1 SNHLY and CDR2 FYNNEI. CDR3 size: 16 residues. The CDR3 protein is CASTRGWGGAYNEQFF. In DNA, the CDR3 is TGTGCCAGCACCCGGGGTTGGGGGGGGGCTTACAATGAGCAGTTCTTC.